The 30 T cell receptor beta chains presented below share a single source sample, sequenced in a study of blood T cell repertoires in COVID-19. Using immunoSEQ multiplex PCR, the repertoire was profiled, and TCRdb retains in-frame clones only, with some absent. The table includes more than 250,000 clones, 70% to 90% detected once. The sequenced material came from peripheral blood. The receptors were sampled from a man in his late teens or twenties with active or convalescent COVID-19.

The V and J genes are TRBV9 and TRBJ1-1; 7 bases line up with TRBD1. V gave up 3 bases and J gave up 6 bases; unmatched junction bases: 11. This CDR3 has 15 residues. CDR1 and CDR2 (germline): SGDLS, YYNGEE. CDR3: CASSGTGRGSAEAFF. The CDR3 region has the DNA TGTGCCAGCAGCGGGACAGGTCGCGGCTCCGCTGAAGCTTTCTTT.

This clone is a singleton in its sample. The V and J genes are TRBV29-1 and TRBJ2-1; 8 bases map to TRBD1. Germline CDR1 is SQVTM and CDR2 is ANQGSEA. This CDR3 region has 14 residues. J gave up 2 bases and V 6 bases, and 6 bases lay outside the gene matches. The CDR3 DNA reads as TGCAGCGTGGAGACAGGGGTGGCCTACAATGAGCAGTTCTTC. The encoded protein is CSVETGVAYNEQFF.

This chain links TRBV2 with TRBJ1-4, with 7 bases fitting TRBD1. V was pared by 6 bases and J by 8 bases, with 6 bases of the junction left unmatched. The CDR3 runs 13 residues. Per germline, CDR1 SNHLY and CDR2 FYNNEI. The CDR3, as DNA: TGTGCCAGCAGGACAGGGCCCCTCGAAAAACTGTTTTTT. Translated: CASRTGPLEKLFF.

This clone showed up just once. The CDR3 coding sequence is TGTGCCAGCAGAGATCCAGGGGACACTGAAGCTTTCTTT. Amino acids: CASRDPGDTEAFF. The V gene is TRBV6-5, the J gene TRBJ1-1; perhaps TRBD1 as D (6 bases). The V end lost 6 bases, the J end lost 3 bases, and 11 bases lay between the germline ends. The CDR3 is 13 amino acids. CDR1 MNHEY and CDR2 SVGAGI come from the germline V gene.

The chain is built from TRBV6-6 and TRBJ2-5, with D possibly matching TRBD1 (7 bases). This CDR3 contains 15 residues. Trimming stripped 6 bases from V and 5 bases from J, with 19 bases between. CDR1 MNHNY and CDR2 SVGAGI come from the germline V gene (reference sequence). The CDR3 spells CASSPTGGGQETQYF. DNA for the CDR3: TGTGCCAGCAGCCCCACTGGAGGGGGACAGGAGACCCAGTACTTC.

This sequence joins TRBV9 and TRBJ1-2; weak D call: TRBD1 (6 bases). Germline V gene lookup returns CDR1 SGDLS and CDR2 YYNGEE. This CDR3 spans 17 amino acids. V lost 3 bases, J lost 8 bases, and 26 bases lay in between. The CDR3 region is CASSARLGLGGGRGYTF. Written as DNA, the CDR3 is TGTGCCAGCAGCGCCCGCCTTGGCCTAGGCGGGGGCCGCGGCTACACCTTC.

The chain carries TRBV3-1 (or the pseudogene TRBV3-2) and TRBJ2-2; 15 bases match TRBD2. V lost 4 bases to trimming and J lost 1 base; unmatched junction nucleotides: 4. CDR1 and CDR2 (germline): LGHDT, YNNKEL (reference sequence). There are 18 residues in the CDR3. DNA of the CDR3: TGTGCCAGCAGCCTAGGACTAGCGGGGGGGCAGAACACCGGGGAGCTGTTTTTT. Its protein is CASSLGLAGGQNTGELFF.

This rearrangement joins TRBV27 to TRBJ2-7, with 12 bases lining up with TRBD1. After removal of 5 bases from V and 3 bases from J, the junction contained 5 bases not matched to a gene. CDR3 length: 15 amino acids. Germline lookup yields CDR1 MNHEY and CDR2 SMNVEV (reference sequence). The CDR3 DNA follows: TGTGCCAGCAGTCCGGGGACAGGGGGCTTCTACGAGCAGTACTTC. This sequence encodes CASSPGTGGFYEQYF.

The V and J genes are TRBV11-2 and TRBJ1-3; a possible D gene is TRBD1 (6 bases). Germline V gives CDR1 SGHAT, CDR2 FQNNGV. CDR3 length: 16 residues. The V end lost 2 bases, the J end lost 7 bases, and 18 bases lay between the germline ends. This CDR3 is CASSLFLQGLGNTIYF. The CDR3 coding sequence is TGTGCCAGCAGCTTATTCTTACAGGGATTAGGTAACACCATATATTTT.

This chain links TRBV5-6 with TRBJ1-2; 11 nucleotides align to TRBD1. With 4 bases clipped from V and 4 bases from J, the junction kept 9 bases outside the gene matches. CDR1 and CDR2 from the germline V gene are SGHDT and YYEEEE. The CDR3 sequence is 16 residues long. The DNA for the CDR3 is TGTGCCAGCAGCCCCGTCTCAGGGACAGGGGGCTATGGCTACACCTTC. Translated, it gives CASSPVSGTGGYGYTF.

This clone appeared once. The chain's CDR3 is CSVEGIEGLALGETQYF. The DNA for the CDR3 is TGCAGCGTTGAAGGGATTGAGGGACTAGCCCTCGGAGAGACCCAGTACTTC. The V call is TRBV29-1, the J call TRBJ2-5; 9 nucleotides match TRBD2. This CDR3 has 17 amino acids. V shed 1 base and J 4 bases; nucleotides not matched to a gene: 13. CDR1 and CDR2 from the germline V gene are SQVTM and ANQGSEA. Full variable domain (rest looked up from reference TRBV29-1 and TRBJ2-5): SAVISQKPSRDICQRGTSLTIQCQVDSQVTMMFWYRQQPGQSLTLIATANQGSEATYESGFVIDKFPISRPNLTFSTLTVSNMSPEDSSIYLCSVEGIEGLALGETQYFGPGTRLLVL.

The gene calls are TRBV28 and TRBJ1-5; maybe TRBD1 (5 bases). Germline V gene sequence: CDR1 MDHEN, CDR2 SYDVKM. V was shortened by 5 bases and J by 9 bases, with 20 bases between the two germline ends. The CDR3 is made up of 15 amino acids. The CDR3 loop is CASSPTGGVMGPQHF. Written as DNA, the CDR3 is TGTGCCAGCAGTCCTACGGGGGGGGTGATGGGGCCCCAGCATTTT.

The genes are TRBV5-4 and TRBJ2-5; D may be TRBD2 (6 bases). The germline V and J ends were trimmed by 1 base and 4 bases, with 14 bases remaining between them. Per the germline V gene, CDR1 is SGHNT and CDR2 is YYREEE (reference sequence). The CDR3 has 15 amino acids. The CDR3 nucleotides read TGTGCCAGCAGCTTGACCAGCGGGTGGGGAGAGACCCAGTACTTC. As protein: CASSLTSGWGETQYF.

This chain links TRBV24-1 with TRBJ1-5, with D uncertain. Germline V CDR1 and CDR2: KGHDR, SFDVKD. The CDR3 covers 14 residues. Trimming took 4 bases from V and 5 from J, leaving 11 bases between them. CDR3 nucleotides: TGTGCCACCAGTGACCATGACCGGGATCAGCCCCAGCATTTT. It codes for CATSDHDRDQPQHF.

This chain links TRBV10-1 with TRBJ1-6, with unresolved D. Trimming shortened V by 7 bases and J by 11 bases, and 15 bases separated the two germline ends. Germline CDR1 WNHNN, CDR2 SYGVQD (reference sequence). This CDR3 has 13 amino acids. CDR3 sequence reads: CASIGVMYPPLHF. CDR3 bases: TGCGCCAGCATCGGGGTCATGTATCCACCCCTCCACTTT.

The gene calls are TRBV4-2 and TRBJ1-4; 7 bases map to TRBD1. The CDR3 runs 13 residues. CDR1 LGHNA and CDR2 YNFKEQ come from the germline V gene. V lost 8 bases, J lost 8 bases, and 8 bases stayed unmatched. DNA for the CDR3: TGTGCCAGCCGGGGACAGTCCTCGGAAAAACTGTTTTTT. This sequence encodes CASRGQSSEKLFF.

The table lists this clone with a few counts. This rearrangement joins TRBV19 to TRBJ2-7; 7 bases agree with TRBD1. This CDR3 has 14 residues. Germline CDR1 is LNHDA and CDR2 is SQIVND (reference sequence). After removal of 5 bases from V and 6 bases from J, the junction contained 10 bases not matched to a gene. In nucleotides, the CDR3 is TGTGCCAGTAGTCGGAGCCGAGGGGGCAGCGAGCAGTACTTC. Amino acid sequence: CASSRSRGGSEQYF.

The rearrangement links TRBV5-1 to TRBJ1-1, with TRBD1 matching 8 bases. Germline V CDR1 and CDR2: SGHRS, YFSETQ. The length of the CDR3 is 15 residues. The junction had 5 bases not matched to a gene; V was cut back by 0 bases and J by 4 bases. Written as DNA, the CDR3 is TGCGCCAGCAGCTTGGGGACAGGGTCGTTCACTGAAGCTTTCTTT. It translates to CASSLGTGSFTEAFF.

The chain carries TRBV6-5 and TRBJ2-7, with D maybe TRBD2 (6 bases). The germline V gene encodes CDR1 MNHEY and CDR2 SVGAGI. The CDR3 has 14 amino acids. Trimming shortened V by 10 bases and J by 2 bases, and 18 bases separated the two germline ends. CDR3 loop: CATTRSGSPYEQYF. CDR3 nucleotide sequence: TGTGCCACCACCCGGAGCGGGTCTCCCTACGAGCAGTACTTC.

This CDR3 is CASSLESGGEAFF. In DNA, the CDR3 is TGTGCCAGCAGCTTAGAATCAGGGGGGGAAGCTTTCTTT. The chain joins TRBV11-3 to TRBJ1-1; 7 bases line up with TRBD1. In germline, CDR1 is SGHNT, CDR2 YENEEA. This CDR3 contains 13 residues. V lost 0 bases and J lost 8; bases outside the gene matches: 3.

The rearrangement uses TRBV28 and TRBJ2-1, with 9 bases matching TRBD1. J lost 12 bases, V lost 6 bases, and 15 bases had no gene match. CDR1 MDHEN and CDR2 SYDVKM come from the germline V gene. CDR3 length equals 15 residues. CDR3 coding DNA: TGTGCCAGCAGGGGGTCCGGGACAGGGTCATTCTCGCAGTTCTTC. Residues: CASRGSGTGSFSQFF.

V usage is TRBV29-1 and J usage is TRBJ2-7; TRBD1 agrees at 7 bases. With V trimmed by 4 bases and J by 5 bases, 8 bases remained unmatched. The CDR3 contains 13 residues. Germline V lookup: CDR1 SQVTM, CDR2 ANQGSEA. CDR3 DNA: TGCAGCGTTGTAGGAGACAGGGCCCACGAGCAGTACTTC. This translates into CSVVGDRAHEQYF.

This rearrangement joins TRBV5-1 to TRBJ1-4; TRBD1 matches at 10 bases. The V and J ends lost 0 bases and 8 bases, in that order; junction bases with no gene match: 7. Germline CDR1 is SGHRS and CDR2 is YFSETQ. The length of the CDR3 is 16 residues. In DNA form, the CDR3 reads TGCGCCAGCAGCTTGGGACAGGGGGCGAGACACGAAAAACTGTTTTTT. Its translation is CASSLGQGARHEKLFF.

This clone was counted only a few times. The chain couples TRBV3-1 (or the pseudogene TRBV3-2) to TRBJ1-6, with TRBD1 as a possible D gene (6 bases). Germline lookup yields CDR1 LGHDT and CDR2 YNNKEL (reference sequence). The ends were cut back, 4 bases at V and 11 bases at J, with 24 bases in the middle. This CDR3 region has 17 residues. CDR3 DNA: TGTGCCAGCAGCCCTACGCTCGCGGGGGGCGATGGGACACCCCTCCACTTT. Translation: CASSPTLAGGDGTPLHF.

This chain uses TRBV6-5 with TRBJ1-2; D is possibly TRBD1 (6 bases). CDR1 MNHEY and CDR2 SVGAGI come from the germline V gene. The CDR3 extends over 15 amino acids. Trimming cost V 0 bases and J 3 bases, with 11 bases left between them. CDR3 sequence: CASSYSQGPHYGYTF. CDR3 DNA sequence: TGTGCCAGCAGTTACTCACAGGGACCCCACTATGGCTACACCTTC.

The chain links TRBV5-6 to TRBJ2-1; possibly TRBD1 for D (5 bases). Germline CDR1 and CDR2: SGHDT and YYEEEE. The CDR3 runs to 14 residues. V lost 1 base to trimming and J lost 1 base, with 6 bases between them. CDR3 in DNA: TGTGCCAGCAGCTTGCAGGGTTCCTACAATGAGCAGTTCTTC. It yields the protein CASSLQGSYNEQFF.

The chain joins TRBV11-2 to TRBJ2-5; perhaps TRBD2 as D (5 bases). V dropped 8 bases and J dropped 5 bases, with 15 bases sitting between them. Germline values: CDR1 SGHAT, CDR2 FQNNGV. CDR3 length equals 13 residues. The CDR3, as DNA: TGTGCCAGCCATGCCCGACTACGGGAGACCCAGTACTTC. The encoded protein is CASHARLRETQYF. The full variable domain, with the rest looked up from reference TRBV11-2 and TRBJ2-5, is EAGVAQSPRYKIIEKRQSVAFWCNPISGHATLYWYQQILGQGPKLLIQFQNNGVVDDSQLPKDRFSAERLKGVDSTLKIQPAKLEDSAVYLCASHARLRETQYFGPGTRLLVL.

This chain connects TRBV5-1 to TRBJ2-2; the match to TRBD1 covers 7 bases. V lost 4 bases to trimming and J lost 5 bases; unmatched junction nucleotides: 11. CDR3 size: 16 residues. CDR1 and CDR2 (germline): SGHRS, YFSETQ. The chain's CDR3 is CASSLGATGQTGELFF. The CDR3 nucleotides read TGCGCCAGCAGCCTTGGAGCGACAGGGCAAACCGGGGAGCTGTTTTTT.

J is TRBJ2-7 and V is TRBV11-3; 9 bases are shared with TRBD1. Germline loops: CDR1 SGHNT, CDR2 YENEEA. The CDR3 runs to 17 residues. J gave up 0 bases and V 5 bases, and 11 bases lay outside the gene matches. The CDR3 sequence: CASSPSRTGASSYEQYF. The DNA of the CDR3 is TGTGCCAGCAGCCCTTCGCGGACAGGGGCTAGCTCCTACGAGCAGTACTTC.

The V gene is TRBV2, the J gene TRBJ2-7, with 8 bases lining up with TRBD1. Germline loops: CDR1 SNHLY, CDR2 FYNNEI. This CDR3 is 16 amino acids long. V lost 8 bases to trimming and J lost 5 bases; unmatched junction nucleotides: 17. The CDR3 reads CASASTTQGARDEQYF. Written as DNA, the CDR3 is TGTGCCAGCGCTTCGACAACCCAGGGGGCGCGGGACGAGCAGTACTTC.